The entry that follows covers one T cell receptor (beta chain) sequence. This sample is drawn from a study of blood T cell repertoires in COVID-19. Study-level information: Specimens from acute and convalescent COVID-19 originated in the United States, Italy and Spain.

CDR1 and CDR2 (germline): SGHRS, YFSETQ. The CDR3 has 13 residues. Trimming cost V 4 bases and J 5 bases; bases outside gene matches: 1. Authors' processing steps: Amplification from reference gene primers served as the basis for estimated nucleated cell counts. The protocol was immunoSEQ multiplex PCR, while the TCRdb copy is restricted to in-frame clones and leaves out a portion. The DNA was the basis for D and trimming; V, J and clone size are from that table. This table has about 94,000 clones, over 75% appearing once. Input material: peripheral blood. V gene TRBV5-1 combines with J gene TRBJ2-2, with 8 bases aligning to TRBD1. The source of this sequence is a human donor with acute or convalescent COVID-19. The donor label of this sample is uncertain. Written as DNA, the CDR3 is TGCGCCAGCAGCCGGACAGGGACCGGGGAGCTGTTTTTT. Amino acid sequence: CASSRTGTGELFF.